This is a list of T cell receptor beta chains from one sample in a study of T cells in Graves' hyperthyroidism and ophthalmopathy. Using its own MiXCR run on the multiplex PCR reads, TCRdb lists one record per CDR3 protein. This sample carries some 350,000 distinct CDR3 sequences, roughly 15% of them seen once, and the ten largest clones take approximately 20%. The specimen sequenced was blood. All receptors come from an older woman with Graves' ophthalmopathy. CDR3s include the opening cysteine and the closing phenylalanine or tryptophan. A D gene is named only where the DNA matches it firmly. The size field is filled for only some rows; it gives once, few, many or a size class.

TRBJ2-7,NA,TRBD2,TRBV6-1,TGTGCCAGCAGTAAGCACAGGGGACCCTGGACTAGCGGGAACTACGAGCAGTACTTC,CASSKHRGPWTSGNYEQYF
TRBJ2-1,NA,TRBD2,TRBV27,TGTGCCAGCAGTCGTCTAGCGGGAGGGCCAGGTGAGCAGTTCTTC,CASSRLAGGPGEQFF
TRBJ1-2,many,NA,TRBV28,TGTGCCACCCAAAGTGGCGGTAACTATGGCTACACCTTC,CATQSGGNYGYTF
TRBJ2-7,NA,NA,TRBV7-2,TGTGCCAGCAGCCGTACTAGGGGGGCGTGGGAGCAGTACTTC,CASSRTRGAWEQYF
TRBJ2-1,many,TRBD2,TRBV3-1,TGTGCCAGCAGCCCCCCCCGGGCGGGAGGATCGTACAATGAGCAGTTCTTC,CASSPPRAGGSYNEQFF
TRBJ1-6,many,NA,TRBV30,TGTGCCTGGAGTGTTGGAGGGAGTTCACCCCTCCACTTT,CAWSVGGSSPLHF
TRBJ2-3,many,NA,TRBV3-1,TGTGCCAGCAGCCCACGGACAGCCCTAGCGGCCCAGGGAGATACGCAGTATTTT,CASSPRTALAAQGDTQYF
TRBJ2-2,NA,NA,TRBV4-2,TGTGCCAGCAGCCAAGACCTTGCCTTTGGGCAGTCTTCTAGTTCCCCCGGGGAGCTGTTTTTT,CASSQDLAFGQSSSSPGELFF
TRBJ1-5,NA,TRBD1,TRBV5-7,TGTGCCAGCAGCTTCGGCAGGGGGGATCAGCCCCAGCATTTT,CASSFGRGDQPQHF
TRBJ2-1,NA,TRBD2,TRBV5-1,TGCGCCAGCAGCTCTGGACTAGCGGGAAGGCATGAGCAGTTCTTC,CASSSGLAGRHEQFF
TRBJ2-1,many,TRBD2,TRBV30,TGTGCCTGGAGTGCCTACAATCTAGCGGGAGTCAATGAGCAGTTCTTC,CAWSAYNLAGVNEQFF
TRBJ2-7,many,TRBD1,TRBV20-1,TGCAGTGCTGACCCGGGACAGGGAGTCTACGAGCAGTACTTC,CSADPGQGVYEQYF
TRBJ1-2,many,NA,TRBV29-1,TGCAGCGTTGAAGGGCAGGGGCCCTATGGCTACACCTTC,CSVEGQGPYGYTF
TRBJ2-7,few,NA,TRBV5-1,TGCGCCAGCAGCTCTTCCACTGGATTGGGACCCTACGAGCAGTACTTC,CASSSSTGLGPYEQYF
TRBJ2-7,many,TRBD2,TRBV20-1,TGCAGTGCTAGAAGACCGGGACTAGGTGGCCTAGACGAGCAGTACTTC,CSARRPGLGGLDEQYF
TRBJ2-1,few,TRBD2,TRBV11-2,TGTGCCAGCAGCTTCGTACTAGCGGGAGGCAAATACAATGAGCAGTTCTTC,CASSFVLAGGKYNEQFF
TRBJ2-3,many,TRBD2,TRBV28,TGTGCCAGCAGTTTATCGCTAGCGGGAAGTCAGGATACGCAGTATTTT,CASSLSLAGSQDTQYF
TRBJ2-7,many,NA,TRBV6-1,TGTGCCAGCAGTTATCATGAGGAAACCTACGAGCAGTACTTC,CASSYHEETYEQYF
TRBJ2-1,few,TRBD2,TRBV11-2,TGTGCCAGCGGACTAGCGGGAGGTCGGATCAATGAGCAGTTCTTC,CASGLAGGRINEQFF
TRBJ1-2,NA,NA,TRBV6-5,TGTGCCAGCAGTTACTCGGAATCGGGGGCGGGATATGGCTACACCTTC,CASSYSESGAGYGYTF
TRBJ2-2,many,NA,TRBV7-8,TGTGCCAGCAGCTCGACTCTCTGGGAGCTGTTTTTT,CASSSTLWELFF
TRBJ1-3,NA,TRBD1,TRBV5-5,TGTGCCAGCAGCTTAGGGACAGGGGGCACTGGAAACACCATATATTTT,CASSLGTGGTGNTIYF
TRBJ1-5,NA,NA,TRBV11-3,TGTGCCAGCAGCTTAGAGGTCCTGGGACATCAGCCCCAGCATTTT,CASSLEVLGHQPQHF
TRBJ2-2,few,NA,TRBV10-3,TGTGCCATCAGTGAGTCGTGGGGGGCACAGACCACCGGGGAGCTGTTTTTT,CAISESWGAQTTGELFF
TRBJ2-5,NA,NA,TRBV5-1,TGCGCCAGCAGCTTGAGGCAGCCACAAGAGACCCAGTACTTC,CASSLRQPQETQYF
TRBJ2-1,many,TRBD2,TRBV7-3,TGTGCCAGCAGCTTATCCCTCTTGCGGGAGGGGCATGAGCAGTTCTTC,CASSLSLLREGHEQFF
TRBJ2-7,many,TRBD2,TRBV12-3/TRBV12-4,TGTGCCAGCAGTTATAGCGGGAGGCTTATCTACGAGCAGTACTTC,CASSYSGRLIYEQYF
TRBJ2-7,many,TRBD2,TRBV20-1,TGCAGTGCTAGAGGGAAACTAGCGGGAGGCTACGAGCAGTACTTC,CSARGKLAGGYEQYF
TRBJ2-1,NA,TRBD2,TRBV27,TGTGCCAGCAGTTGGGCTAGCGGGAGATCCCACTACAATGAGCAGTTCTTC,CASSWASGRSHYNEQFF
TRBJ1-1,NA,TRBD1,TRBV19,TGTGCCAGTAGTATAGTACCAGGACAGGGGTTTGAAGCTTTCTTT,CASSIVPGQGFEAFF
TRBJ2-5,NA,NA,TRBV6-2/TRBV6-3,TGTGCCAGCAGACTACAGGGCTCCCAAGAGACCCAGTACTTC,CASRLQGSQETQYF
TRBJ2-7,many,TRBD2,TRBV27,TGTGCCAGCAGTTTAGGGTCTAGCGGGAGCTCCTACGAGCAGTACTTC,CASSLGSSGSSYEQYF
TRBJ2-1,NA,TRBD2,TRBV5-1,TGCGCCAGCAGCAACGTTGGGACTAGCCGCGGAAGCTCCTACAATGAGCAGTTCTTC,CASSNVGTSRGSSYNEQFF
TRBJ2-7,NA,TRBD1,TRBV5-1,TGCGCCAGCAGCCAGGCCACAGGGGCCTACGAGCAGTACTTC,CASSQATGAYEQYF
TRBJ1-6,NA,TRBD1,TRBV10-2,TGCGCCAGCAGTCAACAGGGGGCCGGTTCACCCCTCCACTTT,CASSQQGAGSPLHF
TRBJ2-5,NA,TRBD2,TRBV15,TGTGCCACCAGCAGAGAAGCGGGAGCGGGGGAGACCCAGTACTTC,CATSREAGAGETQYF
TRBJ2-7,many,NA,TRBV18,TGTGCCAGCTCGGGACTCCACTACGAGCAGTACTTC,CASSGLHYEQYF
TRBJ2-5,many,TRBD2,TRBV28,TGTGCCAGCAGCGCCTGGACTAGCGGGTACCAAGAGACCCAGTACTTC,CASSAWTSGYQETQYF
TRBJ2-1,NA,NA,TRBV12-3/TRBV12-4,TGTGCCAGCAGTTCCCCAAGGAATGAGCGGTCCTTC,CASSSPRNERSF
TRBJ1-2,many,NA,TRBV12-3/TRBV12-4,TGTGCCAGCAGTCCCCGCGCGTTAGTCTTGGGAGGCTACACCTTC,CASSPRALVLGGYTF
TRBJ1-6,few,TRBD1,TRBV20-1,TGCAGTGCTAGAGAATTTAGGGGGCCGGAATCACCCCTCCACTTT,CSAREFRGPESPLHF